The sequence of this T cell receptor beta chain was determined in a study of tumor-infiltrating lymphocytes in localized non-small cell lung cancer. Findings and limits, study-wide: Immunotypes IM1 and IM2 had similar TCR-derived T-cell fractions. TCR sequencing covered a subset of patients with enough tissue. Tumor T-cell fraction from TCR sequencing was not associated with recurrence-free survival (p = 0.61). TCRbeta sequencing showed higher T cell infiltration in tumors than uninvolved lung.

Method: immunoSEQ multiplex PCR; TCRdb's copy keeps in-frame clones and lacks some. The table has about 13,000 clones, about 63% seen once. On this clone: Its specificity is not known.

The specimen was lung tumor tissue. This receptor was obtained from a human donor with non-small cell lung cancer.

The CDR3 sequence: CAWSVRGSSSYEQYF. The DNA for the CDR3 is TGTGCCTGGAGTGTAAGGGGTTCGAGCTCCTACGAGCAGTACTTC. The gene calls are TRBV30 and TRBJ2-5; a possible D gene is TRBD1 (5 bases). Judging by the DNA end, TRBJ2-7 fits better; the J call may be wrong. The CDR3 extends over 15 amino acids. From germline, CDR1 is GTSNPN and CDR2 SVGIG (reference sequence).